One and the same sample provided the 8 T cell receptor beta chains below, sequenced in a study of T cell repertoires in cytomegalovirus infection. From the reads, TCRdb called clonotypes with MiXCR, one entry per CDR3 protein. The data contain some 700,000 distinct CDR3 sequences, about a third of them singletons. Sequenced input: PBMCs. These receptors were collected from a human donor in good health (CMV status not recorded). Some clones in this sample may be carry-over from other donors' samples.

The chain joins TRBV7-9 to TRBJ2-5, with D maybe TRBD2 (5 bases). Germline V gene sequence: CDR1 SEHNR, CDR2 FQNEAQ (reference sequence). There are 15 residues in the CDR3. The germline V and J ends were trimmed by 3 bases and 2 bases, with 13 bases remaining between them. In nucleotides, the CDR3 is TGTGCCAGCAGCTTCGGGGTAGGGTATCAAGAGACCCAGTACTTC. Its translation is CASSFGVGYQETQYF.

CDR3 sequence: CASSRLTGGAGTGELFF. The CDR3, as DNA: TGCGCCAGCAGCCGTCTAACTGGCGGAGCGGGCACCGGGGAGCTGTTTTTT. The J gene is TRBJ2-2, the V gene TRBV5-1; perhaps TRBD2 as D (6 bases). The germline V and J ends were trimmed by 4 bases and 4 bases, with 20 bases remaining between them. CDR1 and CDR2 from the germline V gene are SGHRS and YFSETQ. The CDR3 runs 17 residues.

This clonotype was detected only a few times. The chain recombines TRBV20-1 with TRBJ1-2; 12 positions match TRBD1. J gave up 8 bases and V 5 bases, and 12 bases lay outside the gene matches. This CDR3 comprises 15 residues. CDR1 and CDR2 from the germline V gene are DFQATT and SNEGSKA (reference sequence). CDR3 loop: CSARKGQGATRGYTF. The CDR3 region has the DNA TGCAGTGCTCGAAAGGGACAGGGGGCTACAAGGGGCTACACCTTC.

This clonotype occurred a few times. This chain links TRBV7-9 with TRBJ1-6; no clear D. In germline, CDR1 is SEHNR, CDR2 FQNEAQ (reference sequence). The germline V and J ends were trimmed by 5 bases and 9 bases, with 20 bases remaining between them. The CDR3 spans 16 residues. Here the CDR3 reads CASSTYPVGPGSPLHF. CDR3 in DNA: TGTGCCAGCAGCACTTATCCGGTTGGCCCGGGTTCACCCCTCCACTTT.

This clonotype was recorded a few times. The CDR3, as DNA: TGTGCCAGCAGTTCCCGCGGGACTGAGGGCAATCAGCCCCAGCATTTT. Protein: CASSSRGTEGNQPQHF. The chain uses TRBV27 and TRBJ1-5, with D possibly matching TRBD1 (5 bases). The ends were cut back, 4 bases at V and 2 bases at J, with 15 bases in the middle. Germline V CDR1 and CDR2: MNHEY, SMNVEV (reference sequence). The CDR3 sequence is 16 residues long.

In its sample, this clonotype was seen a few times. This chain joins TRBV7-8 and TRBJ1-4, with a weak D call TRBD1 (6 bases). This CDR3 spans 15 amino acids. Germline values: CDR1 SGHVS, CDR2 FQNEAQ. V was trimmed by 5 bases and J by 5 bases, leaving 15 bases between them. The CDR3 is CASSHGGSPNEKLFF. The CDR3 nucleotides read TGTGCCAGCAGCCATGGGGGCAGCCCAAATGAAAAACTGTTTTTT.

This chain links TRBV19 with TRBJ1-3, with D unclear. Germline V gene lookup returns CDR1 LNHDA and CDR2 SQIVND (reference sequence). V dropped 8 bases and J dropped 1 base, with 9 bases sitting between them. The CDR3 covers 13 residues. In nucleotides, the CDR3 is TGTGCCAGTGCTGAAAATTCTGGAAACACCATATATTTT. Its protein is CASAENSGNTIYF.

The sample holds many counts of this clonotype. The chain uses TRBV28 and TRBJ2-7; no firm D call. V was cut by 6 bases and J by 3 bases, with 9 bases left in between. In germline, CDR1 is MDHEN, CDR2 SYDVKM. CDR3 length equals 12 residues. The CDR3, as DNA: TGTGCCAGCAGCGCCCCGAGCTACGAGCAGTACTTC. Translation: CASSAPSYEQYF.